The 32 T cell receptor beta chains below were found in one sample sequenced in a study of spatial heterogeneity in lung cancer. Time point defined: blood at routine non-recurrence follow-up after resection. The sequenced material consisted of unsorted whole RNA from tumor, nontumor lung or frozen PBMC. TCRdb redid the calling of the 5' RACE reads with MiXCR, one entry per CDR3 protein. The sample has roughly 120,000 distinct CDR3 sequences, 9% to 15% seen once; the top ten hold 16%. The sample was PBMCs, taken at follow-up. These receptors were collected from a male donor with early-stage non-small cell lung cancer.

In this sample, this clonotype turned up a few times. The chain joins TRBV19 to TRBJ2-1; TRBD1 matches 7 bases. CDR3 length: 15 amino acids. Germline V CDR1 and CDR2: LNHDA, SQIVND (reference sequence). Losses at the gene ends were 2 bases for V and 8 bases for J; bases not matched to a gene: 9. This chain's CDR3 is CASSITARQGDEQFF. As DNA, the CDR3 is TGTGCCAGTAGTATAACCGCTAGACAGGGCGATGAGCAGTTCTTC. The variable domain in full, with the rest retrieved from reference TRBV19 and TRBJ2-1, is DGGITQSPKYLFRKEGQNVTLSCEQNLNHDAMYWYRQDPGQGLRLIYYSQIVNDFQKGDIAEGYSVSREKKESFPLTVTSAQKNPTAFYLCASSITARQGDEQFFGPGTRLTVL.

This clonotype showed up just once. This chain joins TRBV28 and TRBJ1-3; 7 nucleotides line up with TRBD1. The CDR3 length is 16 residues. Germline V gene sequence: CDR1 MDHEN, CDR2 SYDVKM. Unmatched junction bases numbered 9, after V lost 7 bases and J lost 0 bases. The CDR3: CASTLPGQFSGNTIYF. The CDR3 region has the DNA TGTGCCAGCACCCTTCCGGGACAGTTCTCTGGAAACACCATATATTTT.

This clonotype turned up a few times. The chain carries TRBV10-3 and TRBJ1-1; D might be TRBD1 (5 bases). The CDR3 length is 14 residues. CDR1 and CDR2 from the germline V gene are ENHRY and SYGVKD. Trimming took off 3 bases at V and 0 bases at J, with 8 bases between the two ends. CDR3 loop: CAISDRGLNTEAFF. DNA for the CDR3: TGTGCCATCAGTGATAGGGGCCTGAACACTGAAGCTTTCTTT.

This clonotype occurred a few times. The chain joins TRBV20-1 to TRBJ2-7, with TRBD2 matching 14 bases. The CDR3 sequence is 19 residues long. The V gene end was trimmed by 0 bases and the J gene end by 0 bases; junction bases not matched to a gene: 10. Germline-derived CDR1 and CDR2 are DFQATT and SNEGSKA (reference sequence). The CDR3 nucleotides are TGCAGTGCTAGAGATTACGGACTAGCGGGGGGCCCCAGCTCCTACGAGCAGTACTTC. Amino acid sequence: CSARDYGLAGGPSSYEQYF.

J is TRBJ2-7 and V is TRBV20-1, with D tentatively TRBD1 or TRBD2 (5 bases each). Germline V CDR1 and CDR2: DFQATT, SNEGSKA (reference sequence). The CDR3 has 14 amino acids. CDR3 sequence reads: CSASPTGRTYEQYF. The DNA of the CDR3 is TGCAGCGCGTCACCGACGGGACGAACCTACGAGCAGTACTTC.

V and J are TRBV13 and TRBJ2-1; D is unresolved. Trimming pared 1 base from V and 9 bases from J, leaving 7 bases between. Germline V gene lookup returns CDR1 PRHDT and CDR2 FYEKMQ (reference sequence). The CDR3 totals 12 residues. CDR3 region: CASSLAGSEQFF. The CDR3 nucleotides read TGTGCCAGCAGCTTAGCAGGTAGTGAGCAGTTCTTC.

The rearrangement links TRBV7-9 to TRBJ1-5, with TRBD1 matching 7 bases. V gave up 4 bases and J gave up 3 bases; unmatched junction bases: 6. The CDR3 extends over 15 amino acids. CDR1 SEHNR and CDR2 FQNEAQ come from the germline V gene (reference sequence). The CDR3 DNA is TGTGCCAGCAGCTCGGGACAGTCCCACAATCAGCCCCAGCATTTT. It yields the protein CASSSGQSHNQPQHF.

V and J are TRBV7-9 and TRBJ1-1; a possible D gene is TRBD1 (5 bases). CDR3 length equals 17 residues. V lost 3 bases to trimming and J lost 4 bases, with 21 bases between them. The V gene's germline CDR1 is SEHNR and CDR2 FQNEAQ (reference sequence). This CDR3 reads CASSFTLGASPITEAFF. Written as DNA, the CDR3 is TGTGCCAGCAGCTTCACCTTAGGGGCGTCCCCGATCACTGAAGCTTTCTTT.

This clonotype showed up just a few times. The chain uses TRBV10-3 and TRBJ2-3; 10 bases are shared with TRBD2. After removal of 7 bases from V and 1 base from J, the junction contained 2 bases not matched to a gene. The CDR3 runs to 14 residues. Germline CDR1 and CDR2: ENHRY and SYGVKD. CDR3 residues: CAIKGTSGTDTQYF. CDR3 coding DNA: TGTGCCATCAAGGGGACTAGCGGCACAGATACGCAGTATTTT.

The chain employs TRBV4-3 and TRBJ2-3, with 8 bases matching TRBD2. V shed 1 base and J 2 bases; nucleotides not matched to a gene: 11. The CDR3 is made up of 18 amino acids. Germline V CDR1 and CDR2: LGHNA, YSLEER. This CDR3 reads CASSQGGMSAGVTDTQYF. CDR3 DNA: TGCGCCAGCAGCCAAGGGGGAATGTCAGCGGGGGTCACAGATACGCAGTATTTT.

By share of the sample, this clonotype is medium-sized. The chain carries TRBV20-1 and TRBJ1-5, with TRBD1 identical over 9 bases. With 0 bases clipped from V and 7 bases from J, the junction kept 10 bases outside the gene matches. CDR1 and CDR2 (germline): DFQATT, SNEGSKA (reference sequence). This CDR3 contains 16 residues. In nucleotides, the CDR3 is TGCAGTGCTAGAGATGGAGAACAGGGGGCGAGGCAGCCCCAGCATTTT. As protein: CSARDGEQGARQPQHF.

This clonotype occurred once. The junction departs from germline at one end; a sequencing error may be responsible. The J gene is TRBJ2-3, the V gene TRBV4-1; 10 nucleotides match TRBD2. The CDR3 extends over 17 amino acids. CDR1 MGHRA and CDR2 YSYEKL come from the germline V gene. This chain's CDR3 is CASSQDGERGGTDTQYF. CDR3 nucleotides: TGCGCCAGCAGCCAAGACGGGGAGCGGGGGGGCACAGATACACAGTATTTT.

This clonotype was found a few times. CDR3 in amino acids: CASSYGQGGRRPLHF. CDR3 coding DNA: TGTGCCAGCAGTTACGGGCAAGGGGGCAGGAGGCCCCTCCACTTT. The genes are TRBV6-5 and TRBJ1-6, with 7 bases fitting TRBD1. Germline loops: CDR1 MNHEY, CDR2 SVGAGI. This CDR3 region has 15 residues. The V gene end was trimmed by 2 bases and the J gene end by 13 bases; junction bases not matched to a gene: 11.

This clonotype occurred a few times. The CDR3 DNA follows: TGTGCCAGCTCACCACCGTCGGGCAGCCCCAATGAGCAGTTCTTC. This translates into CASSPPSGSPNEQFF. The chain has TRBV18 and TRBJ2-1, with D hard to call. This CDR3 comprises 15 residues. Looked up from germline, CDR1 is KGHSH and CDR2 is LQKENI. V was cut by 0 bases and J by 6 bases, with 12 bases left in between.

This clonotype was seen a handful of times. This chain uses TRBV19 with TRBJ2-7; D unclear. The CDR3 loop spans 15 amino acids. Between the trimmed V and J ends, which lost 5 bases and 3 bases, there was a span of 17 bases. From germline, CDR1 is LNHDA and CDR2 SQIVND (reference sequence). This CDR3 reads CASSAPRGQNYEQYF. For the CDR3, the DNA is TGTGCCAGTAGTGCCCCTCGTGGGCAGAACTACGAGCAGTACTTC. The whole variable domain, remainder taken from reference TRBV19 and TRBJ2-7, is DGGITQSPKYLFRKEGQNVTLSCEQNLNHDAMYWYRQDPGQGLRLIYYSQIVNDFQKGDIAEGYSVSREKKESFPLTVTSAQKNPTAFYLCASSAPRGQNYEQYFGPGTRLTVT.

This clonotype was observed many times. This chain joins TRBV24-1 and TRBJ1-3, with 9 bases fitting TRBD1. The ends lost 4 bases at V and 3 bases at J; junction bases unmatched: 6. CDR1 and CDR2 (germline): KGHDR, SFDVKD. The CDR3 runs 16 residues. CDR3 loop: CATSDPGQGDGNTIYF. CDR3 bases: TGTGCCACCAGTGACCCGGGACAGGGTGATGGAAACACCATATATTTT.

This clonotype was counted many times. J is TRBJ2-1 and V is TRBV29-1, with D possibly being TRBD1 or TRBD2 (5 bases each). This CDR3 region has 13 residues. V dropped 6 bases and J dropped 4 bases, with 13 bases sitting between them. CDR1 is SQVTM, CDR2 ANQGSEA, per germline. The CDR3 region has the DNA TGCAGCGTACGGGACGGGATATACAATGAGCAGTTCTTC. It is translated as CSVRDGIYNEQFF.

As DNA, the CDR3 is TGTGCCAGCAGCTTATTAGCGGGGAGTGAGCAGTACTTC. It codes for CASSLLAGSEQYF. The chain is built from TRBV7-3 and TRBJ2-7, with TRBD2 matching over 8 bases. The trim removed 2 bases at V and 7 bases at J, leaving 4 bases unmatched. The CDR3 runs to 13 residues. Germline V lookup: CDR1 SGHTA, CDR2 FQGTGA.

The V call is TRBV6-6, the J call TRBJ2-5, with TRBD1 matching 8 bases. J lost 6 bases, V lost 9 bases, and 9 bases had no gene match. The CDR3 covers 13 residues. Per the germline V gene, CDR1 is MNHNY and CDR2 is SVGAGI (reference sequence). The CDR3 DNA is TGTGCCAGTCACTCAGGGGGCGGGAAGACCCAGTACTTC. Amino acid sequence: CASHSGGGKTQYF.

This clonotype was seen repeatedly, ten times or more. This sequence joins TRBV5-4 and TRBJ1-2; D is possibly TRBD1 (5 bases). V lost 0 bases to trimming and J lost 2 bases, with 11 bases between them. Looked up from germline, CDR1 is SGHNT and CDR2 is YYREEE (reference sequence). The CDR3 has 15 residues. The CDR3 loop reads CASSLAARGNYGYTF. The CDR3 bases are TGTGCCAGCAGCTTGGCCGCGAGGGGCAACTATGGCTACACCTTC.

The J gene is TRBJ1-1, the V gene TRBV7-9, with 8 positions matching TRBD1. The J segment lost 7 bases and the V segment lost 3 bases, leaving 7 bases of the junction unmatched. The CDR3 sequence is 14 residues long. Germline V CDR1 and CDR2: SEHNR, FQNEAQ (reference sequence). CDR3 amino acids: CASSLTQGAIEAFF. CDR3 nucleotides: TGTGCCAGCAGCTTGACCCAGGGGGCCATTGAAGCTTTCTTT. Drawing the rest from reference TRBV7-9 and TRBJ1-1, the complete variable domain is DTGVSQNPRHKITKRGQNVTFRCDPISEHNRLYWYRQTLGQGPEFLTYFQNEAQLEKSRLLSDRFSAERPKGSFSTLEIQRTEQGDSAMYLCASSLTQGAIEAFFGQGTRLTVV.

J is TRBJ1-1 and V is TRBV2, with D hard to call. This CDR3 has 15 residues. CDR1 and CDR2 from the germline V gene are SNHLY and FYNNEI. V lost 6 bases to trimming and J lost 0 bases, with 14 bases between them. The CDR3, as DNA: TGTGCCAGCAGGGTCAGAGTAACCATGAACACTGAAGCTTTCTTT. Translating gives CASRVRVTMNTEAFF. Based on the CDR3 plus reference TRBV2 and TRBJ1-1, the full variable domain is EPEVTQTPSHQVTQMGQEVILRCVPISNHLYFYWYRQILGQKVEFLVSFYNNEISEKSEIFDDQFSVERPDGSNFTLKIRSTKLEDSAMYFCASRVRVTMNTEAFFGQGTRLTVV.

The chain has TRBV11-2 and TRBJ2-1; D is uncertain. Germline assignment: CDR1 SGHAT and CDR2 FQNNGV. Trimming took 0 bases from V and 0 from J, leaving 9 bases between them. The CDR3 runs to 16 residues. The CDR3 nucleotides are TGTGCCAGCAGCTTAGAAGGAGAGAGCTCCTACAATGAGCAGTTCTTC. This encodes CASSLEGESSYNEQFF.

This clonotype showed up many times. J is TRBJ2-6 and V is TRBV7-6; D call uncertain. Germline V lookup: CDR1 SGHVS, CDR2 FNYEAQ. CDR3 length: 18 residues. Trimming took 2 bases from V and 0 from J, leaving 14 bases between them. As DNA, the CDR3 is TGTGCCAGCAGCTTAACCCCCTTAGGAAGCTCTGGGGCCAACGTCCTGACTTTC. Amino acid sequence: CASSLTPLGSSGANVLTF.

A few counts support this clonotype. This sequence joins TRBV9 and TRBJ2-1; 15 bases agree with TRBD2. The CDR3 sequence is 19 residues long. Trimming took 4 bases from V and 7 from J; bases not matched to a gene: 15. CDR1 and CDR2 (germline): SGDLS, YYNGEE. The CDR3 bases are TGTGCCAGCAGCACCCAAGGGACTAGCGGGGGGACCTTTAGGAATGAGCAGTTCTTC. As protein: CASSTQGTSGGTFRNEQFF.

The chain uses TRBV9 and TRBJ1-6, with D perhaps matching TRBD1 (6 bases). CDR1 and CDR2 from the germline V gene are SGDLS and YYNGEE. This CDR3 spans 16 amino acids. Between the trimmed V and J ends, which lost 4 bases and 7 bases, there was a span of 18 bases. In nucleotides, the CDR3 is TGTGCCAGCAGCCCCCATGGGGGCGCATTGAATTCACCCCTCCACTTT. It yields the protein CASSPHGGALNSPLHF.

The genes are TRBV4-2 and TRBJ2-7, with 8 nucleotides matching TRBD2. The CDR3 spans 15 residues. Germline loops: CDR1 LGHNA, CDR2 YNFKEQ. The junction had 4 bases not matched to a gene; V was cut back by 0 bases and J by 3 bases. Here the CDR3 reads CASSQDNSGSYEQYF. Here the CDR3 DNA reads TGTGCCAGCAGCCAAGATAACAGCGGGAGCTACGAGCAGTACTTC.

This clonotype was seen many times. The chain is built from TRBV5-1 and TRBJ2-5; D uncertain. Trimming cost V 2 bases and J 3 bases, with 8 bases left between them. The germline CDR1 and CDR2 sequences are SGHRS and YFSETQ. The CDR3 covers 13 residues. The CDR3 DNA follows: TGCGCCAGCAGCTTCCAGGCGGAAGAGACCCAGTACTTC. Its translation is CASSFQAEETQYF.

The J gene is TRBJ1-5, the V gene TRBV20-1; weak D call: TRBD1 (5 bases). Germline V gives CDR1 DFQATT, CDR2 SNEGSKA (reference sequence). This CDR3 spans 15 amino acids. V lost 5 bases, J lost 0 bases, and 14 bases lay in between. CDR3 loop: CSAASQDYSNQPQHF. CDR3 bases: TGCAGTGCTGCTTCACAGGACTATAGCAATCAGCCCCAGCATTTT.

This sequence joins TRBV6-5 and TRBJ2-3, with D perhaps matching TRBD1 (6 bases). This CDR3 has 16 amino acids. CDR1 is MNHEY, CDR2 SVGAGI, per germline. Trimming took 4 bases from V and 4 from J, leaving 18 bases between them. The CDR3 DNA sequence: TGTGCCAGCAGTTCCTTCGGGGACACTCGGGCAGATACGCAGTATTTT. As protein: CASSSFGDTRADTQYF.

The CDR3 sequence is CASSLRRGLAGEQYF. Here the CDR3 DNA reads TGTGCCAGCAGCTTGCGGCGGGGACTGGCGGGGGAGCAGTACTTC. This chain uses TRBV5-6 with TRBJ2-7, with a weak D call TRBD2 (6 bases). The ends were cut back, 1 base at V and 7 bases at J, with 18 bases in the middle. The V gene's germline CDR1 is SGHDT and CDR2 YYEEEE. CDR3 length: 15 residues. Supplemented by reference TRBV5-6 and TRBJ2-7, the full variable domain reads DAGVTQSPTHLIKTRGQQVTLRCSPKSGHDTVSWYQQALGQGPQFIFQYYEEEERQRGNFPDRFSGHQFPNYSSELNVNALLLGDSALYLCASSLRRGLAGEQYFGPGTRLTVT.

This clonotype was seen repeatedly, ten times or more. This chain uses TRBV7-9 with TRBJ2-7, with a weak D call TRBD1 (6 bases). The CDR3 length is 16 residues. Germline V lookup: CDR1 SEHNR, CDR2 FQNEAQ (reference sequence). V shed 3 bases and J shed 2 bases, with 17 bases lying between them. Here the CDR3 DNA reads TGTGCCAGCAGCTTGGATGCCAGGGGAAGGACCTACGAGCAGTACTTC. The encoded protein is CASSLDARGRTYEQYF.